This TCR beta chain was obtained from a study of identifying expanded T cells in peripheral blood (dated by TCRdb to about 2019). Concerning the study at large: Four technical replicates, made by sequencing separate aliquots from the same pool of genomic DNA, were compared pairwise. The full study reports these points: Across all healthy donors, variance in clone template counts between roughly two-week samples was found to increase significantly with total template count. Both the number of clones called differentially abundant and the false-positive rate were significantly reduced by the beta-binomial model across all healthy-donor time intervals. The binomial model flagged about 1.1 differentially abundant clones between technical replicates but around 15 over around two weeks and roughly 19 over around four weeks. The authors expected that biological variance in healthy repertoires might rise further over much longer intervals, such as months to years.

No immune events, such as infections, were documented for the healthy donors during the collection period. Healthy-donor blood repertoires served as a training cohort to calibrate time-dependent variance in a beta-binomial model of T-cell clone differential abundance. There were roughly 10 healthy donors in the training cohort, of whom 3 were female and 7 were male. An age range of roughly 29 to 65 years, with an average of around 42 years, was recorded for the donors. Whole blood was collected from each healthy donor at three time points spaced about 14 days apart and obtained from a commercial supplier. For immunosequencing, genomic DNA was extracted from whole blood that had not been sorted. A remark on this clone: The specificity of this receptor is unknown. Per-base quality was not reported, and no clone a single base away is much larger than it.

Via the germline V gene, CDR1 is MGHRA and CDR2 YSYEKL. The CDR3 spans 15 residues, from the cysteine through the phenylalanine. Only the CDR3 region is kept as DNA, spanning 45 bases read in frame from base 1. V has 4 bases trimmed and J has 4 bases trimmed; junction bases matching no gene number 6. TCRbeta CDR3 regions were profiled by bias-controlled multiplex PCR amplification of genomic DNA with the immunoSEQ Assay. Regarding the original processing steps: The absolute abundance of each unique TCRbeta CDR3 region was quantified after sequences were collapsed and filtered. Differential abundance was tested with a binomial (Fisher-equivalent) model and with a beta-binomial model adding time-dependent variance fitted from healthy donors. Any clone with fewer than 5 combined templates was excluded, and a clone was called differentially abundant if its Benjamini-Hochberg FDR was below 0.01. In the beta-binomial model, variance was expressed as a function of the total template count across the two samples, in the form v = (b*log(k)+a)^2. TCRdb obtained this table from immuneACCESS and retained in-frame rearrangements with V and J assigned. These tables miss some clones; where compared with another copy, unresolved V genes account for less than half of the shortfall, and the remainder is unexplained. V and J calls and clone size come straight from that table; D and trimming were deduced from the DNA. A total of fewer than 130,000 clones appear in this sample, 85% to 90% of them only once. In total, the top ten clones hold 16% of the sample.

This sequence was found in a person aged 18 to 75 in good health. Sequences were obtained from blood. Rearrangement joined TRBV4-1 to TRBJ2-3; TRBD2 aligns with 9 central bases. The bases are TGCGCCAGCAGCCCTATAGCGGGGGCTTCAGATACGCAGTATTTT. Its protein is CASSPIAGASDTQYF.